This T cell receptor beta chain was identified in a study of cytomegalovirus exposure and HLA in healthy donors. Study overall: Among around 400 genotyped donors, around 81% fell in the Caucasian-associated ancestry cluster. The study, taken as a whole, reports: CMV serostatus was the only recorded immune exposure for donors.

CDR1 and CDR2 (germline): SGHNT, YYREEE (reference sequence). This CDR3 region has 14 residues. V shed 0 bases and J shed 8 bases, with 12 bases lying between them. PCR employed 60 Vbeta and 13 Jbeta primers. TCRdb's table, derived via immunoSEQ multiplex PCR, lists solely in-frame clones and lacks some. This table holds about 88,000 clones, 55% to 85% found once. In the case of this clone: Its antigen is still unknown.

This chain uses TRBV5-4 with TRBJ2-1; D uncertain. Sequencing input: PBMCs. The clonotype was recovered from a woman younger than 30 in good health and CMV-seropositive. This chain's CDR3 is CASSLALTDDEQFF. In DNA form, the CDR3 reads TGTGCCAGCAGCTTGGCCCTCACAGACGATGAGCAGTTCTTC.